The clone carrying this T cell receptor (beta chain) was seen once. Its antigen is not identified. This record comes from a study of T cell therapy after organ transplantation. Study summary: Expansion used a peptide pool of 30 HLA class I and II CMV epitopes. Responders numbered eight and nonresponders two among about 10 patients. Across 2 to 6 intravenous infusions, patients got a median of 1.92 x 10^8 CMV-specific T cells.

Study-level findings and limits: Both transferred clonotypes and endogenous ones absent from products apparently reconstituted.

The CDR3 contains 14 residues. From germline, CDR1 is GTSNPN and CDR2 SVGIG (reference sequence). Trimming shortened V by 0 bases and J by 0 bases, and 6 bases separated the two germline ends. Clones were sequenced by immunoSEQ multiplex PCR, and TCRdb holds only the in-frame ones, with some missing. The profile shows 44,000 or so clones, approximately 94% of them singletons. The specimen comprised CD8+ T cells from blood, sampled before autologous CMV-specific T cell therapy. The source of this sequence is a human patient who had received a solid organ transplant and had CMV disease. The chain recombines TRBV30 with TRBJ1-5; no definite D call. CDR3 sequence reads: CAWSVLHSNQPQHF. Written as DNA, the CDR3 is TGTGCCTGGAGTGTACTACATAGCAATCAGCCCCAGCATTTT.